One T cell receptor beta chain is described in this entry. What it binds is not known. This specimen belongs to a study of cytomegalovirus exposure and HLA in healthy donors. Unmatched junction bases numbered 12, after V lost 2 bases and J lost 3 bases. CDR3 length: 17 amino acids. Germline V gene sequence: CDR1 MNHGY, CDR2 SAAAGT. Some clones are missing from TCRdb's copy, which holds only in-frame ones; the method was immunoSEQ multiplex PCR. The table lists approximately 200,000 clones, about four fifths of them singletons. Overall study findings and caveats: Subsequent analysis of the approximately 130 validation repertoires found a tendency for first-cohort TCR clusters to co-occur.

The receptor was derived from a man younger than 30 in good health and CMV-seropositive. Material for sequencing was PBMCs. The V gene is TRBV6-8, the J gene TRBJ2-5; 7 bases agree with TRBD1. The CDR3 reads CASSYRLWTGPEETQYF. CDR3 DNA: TGTGCCAGCAGTTACCGTCTATGGACAGGCCCCGAAGAGACCCAGTACTTC.